The rows below give T cell receptor beta chains drawn from one sample of a study of shared clonotypes between healthy human individuals. The data were produced by immunoSEQ multiplex PCR, yet TCRdb's version contains in-frame clones alone and is incomplete. The data show a few million clones, with under 95% seen just once and 0.3% to 0.45% held by the top ten. Material for sequencing was naive CD4+ T cells from PBMCs. These receptors came from a man aged 18 to 30 in good health. Some clones in this sample may be carry-over from other donors' samples. CDR3s include the opening cysteine and the closing phenylalanine or tryptophan. Each record gives: J gene, CDR3 length, V gene, D gene, clone size, CDR3 protein, CDR3 DNA. D genes are given only for firm matches. A row's size may be missing; if present it is once, few, many or a size class.

>TRBJ2-5|14|TRBV4-1|NA|NA
CASSSRGVQETQYF
TGCGCCAGCAGCTCCAGGGGAGTCCAAGAGACCCAGTACTTC
>TRBJ2-1|16|TRBV18|TRBD2|NA
CASSPGASGSYNEQFF
TGTGCCAGCTCACCAGGAGCCAGCGGGAGCTACAATGAGCAGTTCTTC
>TRBJ1-2|15|TRBV18|TRBD1|NA
CASSPPGTENYGYTF
TGTGCCAGCTCACCACCAGGGACAGAGAACTATGGCTACACCTTC
>TRBJ2-5|16|TRBV7-3|TRBD2|NA
CASSLIGGLARETQYF
TGTGCCAGCAGCTTAATTGGGGGACTAGCGAGGGAGACCCAGTACTTC
>TRBJ2-3|15|TRBV7-9|NA|NA
CASSPRLFPADTQYF
TGTGCCAGCAGCCCCCGACTTTTCCCGGCAGATACGCAGTATTTT
>TRBJ1-5|16|TRBV5-1|TRBD1|NA
CASSPLGQGLGQPQHF
TGCGCCAGCAGCCCCCTCGGACAGGGTCTAGGTCAGCCCCAGCATTTT
>TRBJ1-4|13|TRBV18|TRBD1|NA
CASCRDSNEKLFF
TGTGCCAGCTGCCGGGACAGTAATGAAAAACTGTTTTTT
>TRBJ2-5|14|TRBV28|TRBD1|NA
CASGARGRQETQYF
TGTGCCAGCGGAGCCAGGGGGCGGCAGGAGACCCAGTACTTC
>TRBJ1-2|14|TRBV19|NA|once
CASSRDGLDYGYTF
TGTGCCAGTAGTAGGGACGGCCTGGACTATGGCTACACCTTC
>TRBJ2-7|16|TRBV18|TRBD2|NA
CASSRSAGGSSYEQYF
TGTGCCAGCTCCCGTAGCGCGGGCGGGAGCTCCTACGAGCAGTACTTC
>TRBJ1-1|12|TRBV19|TRBD1|few
CASRDRGPEAFF
TGTGCCAGTAGGGACAGGGGCCCTGAAGCTTTCTTT
>TRBJ1-1|15|TRBV19|NA|NA
CASSVPGVRYTEAFF
TGTGCCAGTAGTGTCCCAGGGGTACGGTACACTGAAGCTTTCTTT
>TRBJ2-5|15|TRBV30|TRBD2|NA
CAWSGGLAAKETQYF
TGTGCCTGGAGTGGGGGACTAGCGGCTAAAGAGACCCAGTACTTC
>TRBJ2-7|13|TRBV10-3|TRBD1|NA
CAISRTGYNEQYF
TGTGCCATCAGCAGGACAGGGTATAACGAGCAGTACTTC
>TRBJ2-7|14|TRBV28|NA|NA
CASSLALPPYEQYF
TGTGCCAGCAGTTTGGCCCTCCCCCCCTACGAGCAGTACTTC
>TRBJ2-7|11|TRBV28|NA|NA
CASSDRYEQYF
TGTGCCAGCAGCGATCGGTACGAGCAGTACTTC